Listed below are T cell receptor beta chains from one sample, sequenced in a study of blood T cell repertoires in COVID-19. The table came from immunoSEQ multiplex PCR; TCRdb's copy has only in-frame clones and leaves some out. The profile covers 250,000 or so clones, with about 89% appearing a single time and roughly 8.3% taken by the ten largest. The sample comprised PBMCs or T cells enriched from blood (not recorded which). Receptor source: a man in his forties or fifties who had recovered from COVID-19. Both conserved end residues are part of each CDR3. D genes are given only for firm matches. The size entry is marked missing in some rows and otherwise reads once, few, many or a size class.

clone size: NA; D gene: NA; V gene: TRBV18; J gene: TRBJ2-3; CDR3 DNA: TGTGCCAGCTCACCTAGGACAGTGACAGATACGCAGTATTTT; CDR3 protein: CASSPRTVTDTQYF
clone size: NA; D gene: NA; V gene: TRBV30; J gene: TRBJ2-2; CDR3 DNA: TGTGCCTGGAGTCGATTGTCAGGACTAAGTAACACCGGGGAGCTGTTTTTT; CDR3 protein: CAWSRLSGLSNTGELFF
clone size: few; D gene: TRBD1; V gene: TRBV10-3; J gene: TRBJ1-1; CDR3 DNA: TGTGCCATCAAGTCCCGGGACAGAAGCGGCACTGAAGCTTTCTTT; CDR3 protein: CAIKSRDRSGTEAFF
clone size: NA; D gene: NA; V gene: TRBV6-5; J gene: TRBJ2-2; CDR3 DNA: TGTGCCAGCAGTTATCGGGAGAACATCGGGGAGCTGTTTTTT; CDR3 protein: CASSYRENIGELFF
clone size: NA; D gene: TRBD1; V gene: TRBV6-5; J gene: TRBJ2-3; CDR3 DNA: TGTGCCAGCAGAGGACAGGGTTGGTATGGAGATACGCAGTATTTT; CDR3 protein: CASRGQGWYGDTQYF
clone size: NA; D gene: TRBD2; V gene: TRBV19; J gene: TRBJ2-1; CDR3 DNA: TGTGCCAGTAGTATTAGAAGCGGGAGGACCAGATACAATGAGCAGTTCTTC; CDR3 protein: CASSIRSGRTRYNEQFF
clone size: NA; D gene: TRBD2; V gene: TRBV6-2/TRBV6-3; J gene: TRBJ2-1; CDR3 DNA: TGTGCCAGCAGTTACTCGCCAGCGGGATCCTACAATGAGCAGTTCTTC; CDR3 protein: CASSYSPAGSYNEQFF
clone size: NA; D gene: NA; V gene: TRBV11-2; J gene: TRBJ2-1; CDR3 DNA: TGTGCCAGCAGCTCGGAGGGAAGCTCCTACAATGAGCAGTTCTTC; CDR3 protein: CASSSEGSSYNEQFF
clone size: NA; D gene: TRBD2; V gene: TRBV7-2; J gene: TRBJ2-4; CDR3 DNA: TGTGCCAGCAGCGAGGCTAGCGGGATCTCCTACATTCAGTACTTC; CDR3 protein: CASSEASGISYIQYF
clone size: NA; D gene: NA; V gene: TRBV6-5; J gene: TRBJ2-7; CDR3 DNA: TGTGCCAGCGAGCCGGGAGCATATTTCTACGAGCAGTACTTC; CDR3 protein: CASEPGAYFYEQYF
clone size: NA; D gene: TRBD2; V gene: TRBV3-1/TRBV3-2; J gene: TRBJ2-5; CDR3 DNA: TGTGCCAGCAGCCCCGGGACTAGCGGTGATCAAGAGACCCAGTACTTC; CDR3 protein: CASSPGTSGDQETQYF
clone size: NA; D gene: NA; V gene: TRBV28; J gene: TRBJ2-5; CDR3 DNA: TGTGCCAGCAGATTGGGGAGCGGGGAGACCCAGTACTTC; CDR3 protein: CASRLGSGETQYF
clone size: NA; D gene: NA; V gene: TRBV6-5; J gene: TRBJ1-2; CDR3 DNA: TGTGCCAGCAGTCATCAGGGGGGCTACACCTTC; CDR3 protein: CASSHQGGYTF
clone size: NA; D gene: NA; V gene: TRBV3-1/TRBV3-2; J gene: TRBJ1-6; CDR3 DNA: TGTGCCAGCAGCCAAGTTCTGGGGGGAGGCTCACCCCTCCACTTT; CDR3 protein: CASSQVLGGGSPLHF
clone size: NA; D gene: NA; V gene: TRBV29-1; J gene: TRBJ1-1; CDR3 DNA: TGCAGCGTTGGACTGTACATGAACACTGAAGCTTTCTTT; CDR3 protein: CSVGLYMNTEAFF
clone size: NA; D gene: TRBD1; V gene: TRBV7-3; J gene: TRBJ1-2; CDR3 DNA: TGTGCCAGCAGCTCGACAGGGAACTATGGCTACACCTTC; CDR3 protein: CASSSTGNYGYTF
clone size: NA; D gene: NA; V gene: TRBV11-3; J gene: TRBJ1-4; CDR3 DNA: TGTGCCAGCAGCTACGGGGAAAAACTGTTTTTT; CDR3 protein: CASSYGEKLFF
clone size: NA; D gene: NA; V gene: TRBV11-2; J gene: TRBJ1-3; CDR3 DNA: TGTGCCAGCAGCGTTTACAAAGGGACTTCTGGAAACACCATATATTTT; CDR3 protein: CASSVYKGTSGNTIYF
clone size: NA; D gene: NA; V gene: TRBV27; J gene: TRBJ1-6; CDR3 DNA: TGTGCCAGCAGTTTATACAGAGAGAATTCACCCCTCCACTTT; CDR3 protein: CASSLYRENSPLHF
clone size: NA; D gene: NA; V gene: TRBV27; J gene: TRBJ2-1; CDR3 DNA: TGTGCCAGCAGTTTATCCACCGGGGGATACAATGAGCAGTTCTTC; CDR3 protein: CASSLSTGGYNEQFF
clone size: NA; D gene: NA; V gene: TRBV11-2; J gene: TRBJ1-2; CDR3 DNA: TGTGCCAGCAGCTTAACCCCGATGTCAGACTATGGCTACACCTTC; CDR3 protein: CASSLTPMSDYGYTF
clone size: NA; D gene: NA; V gene: TRBV20-1; J gene: TRBJ2-7; CDR3 DNA: TGCAGTGCTAGTACCCCGAGCTCCTACGAGCAGTACTTC; CDR3 protein: CSASTPSSYEQYF
clone size: NA; D gene: TRBD1; V gene: TRBV5-4; J gene: TRBJ2-3; CDR3 DNA: TGTGCCAGCAGCTTGGGCAGGGGGAAAGGGGCTACGCAGTATTTT; CDR3 protein: CASSLGRGKGATQYF
clone size: NA; D gene: NA; V gene: TRBV7-2; J gene: TRBJ2-1; CDR3 DNA: TGTGCCAGCAGCACCCCCGGTGTTGGAGGTTACAATGAGCAGTTCTTC; CDR3 protein: CASSTPGVGGYNEQFF
clone size: NA; D gene: NA; V gene: TRBV20-1; J gene: TRBJ2-1; CDR3 DNA: TGCAGTGTTAGTACTAGCTCCTACAATGAGCAGTTCTTC; CDR3 protein: CSVSTSSYNEQFF
clone size: NA; D gene: NA; V gene: TRBV15; J gene: TRBJ2-3; CDR3 DNA: TGTGCCACCAGCCCAGGGGATACGCAGTATTTT; CDR3 protein: CATSPGDTQYF
clone size: few; D gene: TRBD1; V gene: TRBV20-1; J gene: TRBJ2-7; CDR3 DNA: TGCAGTGCTAGTCGACAGGGGCTTTCCTACGAGCAGTACTTC; CDR3 protein: CSASRQGLSYEQYF
clone size: NA; D gene: TRBD2; V gene: TRBV9; J gene: TRBJ2-1; CDR3 DNA: TGTGCCAGCAGCGTCCCTAGCGGGGGGGCGTTGGGCGAGCAGTTCTTC; CDR3 protein: CASSVPSGGALGEQFF
clone size: NA; D gene: TRBD1; V gene: TRBV4-1; J gene: TRBJ1-3; CDR3 DNA: TGCGCCAGCAGCCAAGGGACAGGGAGGCTCGGAAACACCATATATTTT; CDR3 protein: CASSQGTGRLGNTIYF
clone size: NA; D gene: NA; V gene: TRBV18; J gene: TRBJ1-1; CDR3 DNA: TGTGCCACCCGCAGCGGGCTGGGGCTGAACACTGAAGCTTTCTTT; CDR3 protein: CATRSGLGLNTEAFF
clone size: NA; D gene: TRBD1; V gene: TRBV7-8; J gene: TRBJ1-1; CDR3 DNA: TGTGCCAGCAGCCCTCGCTGGCCCAACAGGGGATGGACTGAAGCTTTCTTT; CDR3 protein: CASSPRWPNRGWTEAFF
clone size: NA; D gene: TRBD1; V gene: TRBV6-2/TRBV6-3; J gene: TRBJ2-5; CDR3 DNA: TGTGCCAGCAGCCGACCGGGACAGCGACAAGAGACCCAGTACTTC; CDR3 protein: CASSRPGQRQETQYF
clone size: NA; D gene: NA; V gene: TRBV3-1/TRBV3-2; J gene: TRBJ1-2; CDR3 DNA: TGTGCCAGCAGCCGACAGTCCTCTGACGGCTACACCTTC; CDR3 protein: CASSRQSSDGYTF
clone size: once; D gene: TRBD1; V gene: TRBV7-3; J gene: TRBJ1-2; CDR3 DNA: TGTGCCAGCAGCGCGACAGGGTACTCTGGCTACACCTTC; CDR3 protein: CASSATGYSGYTF
clone size: NA; D gene: TRBD1; V gene: TRBV3-1/TRBV3-2; J gene: TRBJ2-7; CDR3 DNA: TGTGCCAGCAGTCGAAACCAAGAGGGGAGAAGACAGGGCTACGAGCAGTACTTC; CDR3 protein: CASSRNQEGRRQGYEQYF
clone size: NA; D gene: TRBD1; V gene: TRBV28; J gene: TRBJ1-6; CDR3 DNA: TGTGCCAGCAGTGGGACAGATACCCGATTAGGTTCACCCCTCCACTTT; CDR3 protein: CASSGTDTRLGSPLHF
clone size: NA; D gene: NA; V gene: TRBV7-9; J gene: TRBJ1-4; CDR3 DNA: TGTGCCAGCAGCTCCGACAAAGCCCCCAATGAAAAACTGTTTTTT; CDR3 protein: CASSSDKAPNEKLFF
clone size: NA; D gene: NA; V gene: TRBV9; J gene: TRBJ2-3; CDR3 DNA: TGTGCCAGCAGCGTAGGGCTGGTTGATACGCAGTATTTT; CDR3 protein: CASSVGLVDTQYF
clone size: NA; D gene: NA; V gene: TRBV27; J gene: TRBJ2-2; CDR3 DNA: TGTGCCAGCAGTTTAGAGCAGGGATACACCGGGGAGCTGTTTTTT; CDR3 protein: CASSLEQGYTGELFF
clone size: NA; D gene: TRBD1; V gene: TRBV20-1; J gene: TRBJ1-2; CDR3 DNA: TGCAGTGCTAGTCCCGGGACAGCAGTTGGCTACACCTTC; CDR3 protein: CSASPGTAVGYTF
clone size: NA; D gene: TRBD1; V gene: TRBV2; J gene: TRBJ2-3; CDR3 DNA: TGTGCCAGCAGCGTCGTACAGGGGCACGGCACAGATACGCAGTATTTT; CDR3 protein: CASSVVQGHGTDTQYF
clone size: NA; D gene: TRBD1; V gene: TRBV30; J gene: TRBJ1-1; CDR3 DNA: TGTGCCTGGAGTCTGGACAGGGTGGGTGAAGCTTTCTTT; CDR3 protein: CAWSLDRVGEAFF
clone size: NA; D gene: TRBD1; V gene: TRBV5-6; J gene: TRBJ2-7; CDR3 DNA: TGTGCCAGCAGCTCCTGGCGAAGACAGGGTAGAAGCGGCGAGCAGTACTTC; CDR3 protein: CASSSWRRQGRSGEQYF
clone size: NA; D gene: NA; V gene: TRBV5-1; J gene: TRBJ2-7; CDR3 DNA: TGCGCCAGCAGCCAACATGACTCCGCCTACGAGCAGTACTTC; CDR3 protein: CASSQHDSAYEQYF
clone size: few; D gene: TRBD1; V gene: TRBV5-1; J gene: TRBJ2-2; CDR3 DNA: TGCGCCAGCAGCTCTCACCCGGGACAGGGCCACGGGGAGCTGTTTTTT; CDR3 protein: CASSSHPGQGHGELFF
clone size: NA; D gene: NA; V gene: TRBV2; J gene: TRBJ2-5; CDR3 DNA: TGTGCCAGCAGTTTATACGGGGTAGAGACCCAGTACTTC; CDR3 protein: CASSLYGVETQYF
clone size: NA; D gene: NA; V gene: TRBV2; J gene: TRBJ1-5; CDR3 DNA: TGTGCCAGCAGTGAAGCGATTAGGGGCGAGCAGCCCCAGCATTTT; CDR3 protein: CASSEAIRGEQPQHF
clone size: NA; D gene: NA; V gene: TRBV6-5; J gene: TRBJ2-7; CDR3 DNA: TGTGCCAGCAGTTACTCGTTTTCCTTAATAGCCTACGAGCAGTACTTC; CDR3 protein: CASSYSFSLIAYEQYF
clone size: NA; D gene: NA; V gene: TRBV19; J gene: TRBJ2-2; CDR3 DNA: TGTGCCAGTAGTAGTCCTTCTACGAACACCGGGGAGCTGTTTTTT; CDR3 protein: CASSSPSTNTGELFF
clone size: NA; D gene: NA; V gene: TRBV5-1; J gene: TRBJ2-3; CDR3 DNA: TGCGCCAGCAGCTTGGTGGCGACAGGCACAGATACGCAGTATTTT; CDR3 protein: CASSLVATGTDTQYF